The 8 T cell receptor beta chains presented below share a single source sample, sequenced in a study of blood T cell repertoires in COVID-19. Generated by immunoSEQ multiplex PCR, the TCRdb table keeps only in-frame clones and is missing some. Counted here are around 300,000 clones, 89% occurring once; the ten biggest clones make up under 2.5%. What was sequenced was PBMCs or T cells enriched from blood (not recorded which). The receptors here all came from a woman aged 55-70 years who had recovered from COVID-19.

The genes are TRBV27 and TRBJ1-1; TRBD1 matches 8 bases. The CDR3 runs 15 residues. Germline V gives CDR1 MNHEY, CDR2 SMNVEV (reference sequence). V was pared by 6 bases and J by 0 bases, with 6 bases of the junction left unmatched. In DNA, the CDR3 is TGTGCCAGCAGGTCGACAGGGGCTATGAACACTGAAGCTTTCTTT. It specifies CASRSTGAMNTEAFF.

The rearrangement uses TRBV19 and TRBJ2-3; 8 bases are a match to TRBD1. J was trimmed by 3 bases and V by 5 bases; bases with no gene match: 10. CDR3 size: 16 residues. Germline V CDR1 and CDR2: LNHDA, SQIVND (reference sequence). This chain's CDR3 is CASSQADRGGTDTQYF. In nucleotides, the CDR3 is TGTGCCAGTAGTCAGGCCGACAGGGGAGGAACAGATACGCAGTATTTT.

This clone showed up just once. The chain couples TRBV7-2 to TRBJ2-7, with a possible D match to TRBD2 (6 bases). V dropped 5 bases and J dropped 6 bases, with 20 bases sitting between them. CDR1 SGHTA and CDR2 FQGNSA come from the germline V gene. The CDR3 contains 15 residues. CDR3 loop: CASSPTGGGTLEQYF. CDR3 DNA sequence: TGTGCCAGCAGCCCGACCGGGGGAGGCACCCTCGAGCAGTACTTC.

The chain links TRBV6-5 to TRBJ2-1; TRBD2 matches at 7 bases. Looked up from germline, CDR1 is MNHEY and CDR2 is SVGAGI. The CDR3 sequence is 13 residues long. The V segment lost 6 bases and the J segment 5 bases; nucleotides outside the gene matches: 4. CDR3 DNA sequence: TGTGCCAGCAGCCGCGGGGGAGACAATGAGCAGTTCTTC. Translating gives CASSRGGDNEQFF.

The chain has TRBV11-2 and TRBJ2-5, with 7 bases aligning to TRBD2. CDR1 is SGHAT and CDR2 is FQNNGV in the germline V gene. CDR3 length equals 14 residues. Trimming at V came to 5 bases and at J to 3 bases, leaving 6 bases not matched to a gene. Written as DNA, the CDR3 is TGTGCCAGCAGCCGTACACTAGCGAAAGAGACCCAGTACTTC. Translation: CASSRTLAKETQYF.

The rearrangement links TRBV18 to TRBJ1-2, with TRBD1 as a possible D gene (6 bases). Per the germline V gene, CDR1 is KGHSH and CDR2 is LQKENI. Trimming left V 6 bases short and J 5 bases short, with 16 bases between. CDR3 length: 14 amino acids. The CDR3 protein is CASSPTGYGYGYTF. CDR3 DNA sequence: TGTGCCAGCTCGCCAACAGGGTACGGATATGGCTACACCTTC.

This rearrangement joins TRBV20-1 to TRBJ1-5; the match to TRBD1 covers 9 bases. Germline lookup yields CDR1 DFQATT and CDR2 SNEGSKA (reference sequence). CDR3 size: 15 residues. J was trimmed by 5 bases and V by 3 bases; bases with no gene match: 8. CDR3 loop: CSASRTGVGDQPQHF. The CDR3, as DNA: TGCAGTGCTAGTCGGACAGGGGTGGGCGATCAGCCCCAGCATTTT.

The CDR3 DNA reads as TGTGCCAGCAGCGGGACAAGAAACTATGGCTACACCTTC. It specifies CASSGTRNYGYTF. V usage is TRBV5-6 and J usage is TRBJ1-2; tentatively, D is TRBD1 (6 bases). This CDR3 has 13 amino acids. CDR1 SGHDT and CDR2 YYEEEE come from the germline V gene. Trimming cost V 4 bases and J 2 bases, with 9 bases left between them.